The clone carrying this T cell receptor beta chain was detected a few times. The antigen remains unidentified. This entry comes from a study of OX40 agonist ivuxolimab in advanced cancers. Looking at the study overall: The study gave patients intravenous ivuxolimab at 0.01 to 10 mg/kg every 2 weeks. A history of anti-PD-1, anti-PD-L1 or anti-CTLA-4 therapy was acceptable, and roughly 40% had some. Patients assigned to dose escalation were diagnosed with hepatocellular carcinoma, melanoma, renal cell or head and neck cancer.

Germline CDR1 KGHSH, CDR2 LQKENI. V lost 3 bases and J lost 4; bases outside the gene matches: 11. The CDR3 runs to 17 residues. Some clones are missing from TCRdb's copy, which holds only in-frame ones; the method was immunoSEQ multiplex PCR. The table has 55,000 to 65,000 clones, about 85% seen once. Whole-study results and caveats: More expanded clones were found, on average, in CD8+ than in CD4+ T cells.

Sequencing was performed on CD4+ or CD8+ T cells sorted from blood, taken in a trial of the OX40 agonist ivuxolimab. The sequence derives from an adult with an advanced solid tumor such as melanoma, head and neck, liver or kidney cancer. The V and J genes are TRBV18 and TRBJ2-5; 10 bases align to TRBD2. The DNA of the CDR3 is TGTGCCAGCTCACCTCCTAGCGGGGGAGCAGAGGGAGAGACCCAGTACTTC. The encoded protein is CASSPPSGGAEGETQYF.